This T cell receptor beta chain was sequenced for a study of blood T cell repertoires in COVID-19 (dated by TCRdb to 2019 to 2021). For context, the study as a whole: Samples from collaborators originated in the United States, Italy and Spain and spanned both the acute and convalescent phases of COVID-19. The material from the prospective study consisted of cDNA or gDNA derived from T cells, B-cell-depleted T cells, or PBMCs. Subjects who had been exposed to COVID-19, were actively infected with it, or had recovered from it provided the deeply sampled blood TCRbeta repertoires that made up the dataset. The repertoires were released in a freely available public database intended as a resource for research on the immune response to SARS-CoV-2. Samples came from the ongoing ImmuneRACE study (first 160 participants) plus 1,254 subjects from 6 global collaborators. Sample metadata almost always included a de-identified subject ID, COVID-19 status, age in years and sex. Where available, HLA class I and class II types were taken from metadata supplied by the sample provider and were not determined by assay-based typing.

CDR1 and CDR2, per the germline V gene, are KGHSH and LQKENI. Measured from the cysteine to the phenylalanine, the CDR3 is 15 residues long. The sequence is cut down to CDR3 DNA, 45 bases in frame from base 1. Trimming costs V 3 bases and J 3 bases, and their ends lie 15 bases apart. With regard to this clone: Its antigen is unknown. No per-base quality is available; no much larger clone lies one base away.

At one collaborating source in Seattle, patients were enrolled during active infection and were followed longitudinally through the course of disease. Each collaborating institution followed its own protocols to collect whole blood in K2EDTA tubes. For TCRbeta analysis, collaborators shipped samples in one of three forms: frozen whole blood, isolated PBMCs, or DNA extracted from either of those sample types. TCRbeta CDR3 regions were amplified from genomic DNA by means of the immunoSEQ Assay, a bias-controlled multiplex PCR. The published analysis was carried out like this. The number of nucleated cells in each sample was estimated from the amplification of reference gene primers within the assay. Sequence reads were collapsed and filtered to measure the absolute abundance of every unique TCRbeta CDR3 rearrangement. For each sample, productive Simpson clonality was calculated as the square root of Simpson's diversity index across productive rearrangements. TCRdb took over this immuneACCESS table, retaining in-frame rearrangements with V and J assigned. Such tables are incomplete; in checked studies, under half of the missing clones stem from an unresolved V gene, and the remainder is unexplained. That table furnishes V, J and clone size, whereas the DNA furnished D and trimming. Recorded for this sample are some 310,000 clones; roughly 90% of them occurred a single time. Less than 3% of the sample lies in the top ten.

What the research found in general, with its limitations: How much clinical and demographic metadata was included differed by source and by participant, and the metadata was provided uncurated.

This receptor chain uses TRBV18 and TRBJ2-7, and TRBD1 may be the D gene, going by 8 matching bases. The receptor was derived from a young woman with COVID-19, enrolled during active disease. The material sequenced was peripheral blood. CDR3 reads: CASSPPDRDYYEQYF. Read as DNA, the sequence is TGTGCCAGCTCACCGCCGGACAGGGACTACTACGAGCAGTACTTC.